These 20 T cell receptor beta chains came from one sample sequenced in a study of blood T cell repertoires in COVID-19 (dated by TCRdb to between 2020 and 2021). The method was the immunoSEQ multiplex PCR assay. As stored in TCRdb, this immuneACCESS dataset retains in-frame rearrangements with V and J assigned. A fraction of the clones does not appear; measured against another copy, unresolved V genes explain less than half of the discrepancy, and the remainder lacks a known reason. This sample comprises around 64,000 clones, about 90% of them detected only once. The leading ten clones occupy 4.5% to 5.5% of the sample. Sequenced: peripheral blood. Every receptor here comes from an elderly man in a cohort sampled during active COVID-19.

This chain links TRBV11-3 with TRBJ2-7, with 8 bases aligning to TRBD2. Germline lookup yields CDR1 SGHNT and CDR2 YENEEA. With V trimmed by 8 bases and J by 6 bases, 9 bases remained unmatched. This CDR3 comprises 13 residues. CDR3 in amino acids: CASGVGLAGEQYF. The CDR3 DNA reads as TGTGCCAGCGGGGTCGGACTAGCAGGCGAGCAGTACTTC.

The chain is built from TRBV19 and TRBJ1-5; D gene ambiguous. Trimming took 5 bases from V and 0 from J, leaving 8 bases between them. CDR1 is LNHDA and CDR2 is SQIVND in the germline V gene (reference sequence). There are 14 residues in the CDR3. The CDR3 bases are TGTGCCAGTAGTGTCCGGGTTAGCAATCAGCCCCAGCATTTT. Its protein product is CASSVRVSNQPQHF.

The gene calls are TRBV10-3 and TRBJ1-3, with D perhaps matching TRBD1 (6 bases). Trimming pared 0 bases from V and 0 bases from J, leaving 9 bases between. The CDR3 is 16 amino acids. Looked up from germline, CDR1 is ENHRY and CDR2 is SYGVKD. CDR3: CAISESGQSSGNTIYF. The CDR3 coding sequence is TGTGCCATCAGTGAGTCAGGACAGAGCTCTGGAAACACCATATATTTT.

The chain uses TRBV7-2 and TRBJ1-1, with 9 bases lining up with TRBD1. CDR1 is SGHTA, CDR2 FQGNSA, per germline. The CDR3 has 14 residues. Unmatched junction bases numbered 9, after V lost 2 bases and J lost 11 bases. For the CDR3, the DNA is TGTGCCAGCAGCTTACCGGGACAGGGAATAGGGGCTTTCTTT. This encodes CASSLPGQGIGAFF.

The V call is TRBV30, the J call TRBJ1-3; TRBD1 matches 10 bases. J was trimmed by 5 bases and V by 3 bases; bases with no gene match: 4. The V gene's germline CDR1 is GTSNPN and CDR2 SVGIG (reference sequence). The CDR3 totals 14 residues. In DNA, the CDR3 is TGTGCCTGGAGGTTGGGACAGGGGAGAAACACCATATATTTT. Translation: CAWRLGQGRNTIYF.

This clone was picked up a small number of times. The V and J genes are TRBV5-5 and TRBJ2-4; 8 bases map to TRBD1. The CDR3 is 16 amino acids. J lost 8 bases, V lost 4 bases, and 14 bases had no gene match. The germline V gene has CDR1 SGHKS and CDR2 YYEKEE (reference sequence). The CDR3 sequence: CASSQWTGTSLDIQYF. As DNA, the CDR3 is TGTGCCAGCAGCCAATGGACAGGGACGAGTTTGGACATTCAGTACTTC.

The chain uses TRBV19 and TRBJ2-3; 10 bases match TRBD1. Germline CDR1 LNHDA, CDR2 SQIVND (reference sequence). Germline trimming cut 5 bases from V and 14 bases from J; bases unmatched to any gene: 7. This CDR3 region has 12 residues. CDR3: CASSPRDRGLYF. The DNA for the CDR3 is TGTGCCAGTAGTCCCCGAGACAGGGGGCTGTATTTT.

This rearrangement joins TRBV7-3 to TRBJ1-6, with a weak D call TRBD1 (6 bases). The V and J ends lost 5 bases and 4 bases respectively, with 9 bases between them. The CDR3 runs to 14 residues. Germline V lookup: CDR1 SGHTA, CDR2 FQGTGA. The CDR3 is CASSTTGYNSPLHF. The CDR3 DNA reads TGTGCCAGCAGCACCACAGGGTATAATTCACCCCTCCACTTT.

The chain links TRBV7-9 to TRBJ2-3; TRBD2 matches 10 bases. CDR1 SEHNR and CDR2 FQNEAQ come from the germline V gene (reference sequence). The ends lost 4 bases at V and 2 bases at J; junction bases unmatched: 9. The CDR3 runs 17 residues. The CDR3 nucleotides read TGTGCCAGCAGCTGGTTTAGCGGGGGGATTAACACAGATACGCAGTATTTT. Amino acids: CASSWFSGGINTDTQYF.

This sequence joins TRBV5-1 and TRBJ2-7; 8 bases are shared with TRBD1. There are 14 residues in the CDR3. From germline, CDR1 is SGHRS and CDR2 YFSETQ. J lost 4 bases, V lost 4 bases, and 7 bases had no gene match. CDR3 nucleotides: TGCGCCAGCAGCCCAGGACAGGGTTCTTACGAGCAGTACTTC. Residues: CASSPGQGSYEQYF.

CDR3 DNA: TGTGCCAGCAGCTTGGGGACAGGGGTGACCGGGGAGCTGTTTTTT. This codes for CASSLGTGVTGELFF. The rearrangement joins TRBV5-5 to TRBJ2-2, with 9 bases fitting TRBD1. This CDR3 contains 15 residues. V gave up 0 bases and J gave up 5 bases; unmatched junction bases: 2. The germline gives CDR1 SGHKS, CDR2 YYEKEE (reference sequence).

The chain uses TRBV5-6 and TRBJ1-2; TRBD1 matches at 7 bases. The CDR3 is 15 amino acids. V lost 2 bases to trimming and J lost 4 bases; unmatched junction nucleotides: 8. Germline CDR1 SGHDT, CDR2 YYEEEE. CDR3 region: CASSLGMEGAYGYTF. The CDR3 bases are TGTGCCAGCAGCTTAGGGATGGAGGGGGCCTATGGCTACACCTTC.

The gene calls are TRBV5-1 and TRBJ2-2; 8 bases agree with TRBD1. V was clipped by 3 bases and J by 6 bases; unmatched bases: 10. The CDR3 is made up of 16 amino acids. Germline loops: CDR1 SGHRS, CDR2 YFSETQ. CDR3 residues: CASSYGQGSIPGELFF. DNA of the CDR3: TGCGCCAGCAGCTACGGACAGGGATCGATTCCCGGGGAGCTGTTTTTT. The full variable domain, rest sourced from reference TRBV5-1 and TRBJ2-2, is KAGVTQTPRYLIKTRGQQVTLSCSPISGHRSVSWYQQTPGQGLQFLFEYFSETQRNKGNFPGRFSGRQFSNSRSEMNVSTLELGDSALYLCASSYGQGSIPGELFFGEGSRLTVL.

V and J are TRBV6-5 and TRBJ2-7; TRBD1 is a possible D gene (6 bases). V lost 6 bases, J lost 0 bases, and 9 bases lay in between. This CDR3 comprises 13 residues. Germline loops: CDR1 MNHEY, CDR2 SVGAGI. CDR3 in DNA: TGTGCCAGCAGCAAGACAGGCTCCTACGAGCAGTACTTC. Protein: CASSKTGSYEQYF.

The gene calls are TRBV29-1 and TRBJ1-4; 7 nucleotides agree with TRBD1. With 3 bases clipped from V and 7 bases from J, the junction kept 5 bases outside the gene matches. Per germline, CDR1 SQVTM and CDR2 ANQGSEA. There are 13 residues in the CDR3. The CDR3 DNA follows: TGCAGCGTTGAGGTCAGGGGGACTGAAAAACTGTTTTTT. Amino acid sequence: CSVEVRGTEKLFF.

This rearrangement joins TRBV11-3 to TRBJ2-5, with D maybe TRBD2 (5 bases). Trimming took 5 bases from V and 5 from J, leaving 12 bases between them. There are 13 residues in the CDR3. Per germline, CDR1 SGHNT and CDR2 YENEEA. For the CDR3, the DNA is TGTGCCAGCAGCGGATCCCGAGGGGAGACCCAGTACTTC. Protein product: CASSGSRGETQYF.

The chain is built from TRBV27 and TRBJ2-3; no firm D call. V was trimmed by 3 bases and J by 2 bases, leaving 12 bases between them. The CDR3 runs to 15 residues. Germline V gives CDR1 MNHEY, CDR2 SMNVEV (reference sequence). CDR3 nucleotides: TGTGCCAGCAGTTTCGGTCAGACTTACACAGATACGCAGTATTTT. Its translation: CASSFGQTYTDTQYF.

V usage is TRBV7-6 and J usage is TRBJ1-4, with TRBD1 matching 9 bases. CDR1 is SGHVS, CDR2 FNYEAQ, per germline. This CDR3 contains 15 residues. Trimming removed 5 bases from V and 3 bases from J; junction bases left unmatched: 4. For the CDR3, the DNA is TGTGCCAGCAGCGCACAGGGGGCAGCTAATGAAAAACTGTTTTTT. Residues: CASSAQGAANEKLFF.

This chain connects TRBV6-5 to TRBJ2-2, with 7 nucleotides matching TRBD1. The germline CDR1 and CDR2 sequences are MNHEY and SVGAGI. Trimming at V came to 3 bases and at J to 5 bases, leaving 6 bases not matched to a gene. CDR3 length: 15 residues. The CDR3 DNA is TGTGCCAGCAGTTATAGTGCGACAGGGACCGGGGAGCTGTTTTTT. Its protein is CASSYSATGTGELFF.

This chain connects TRBV2 to TRBJ2-5; a possible D gene is TRBD2 (6 bases). This CDR3 has 12 amino acids. Trimming shortened V by 0 bases and J by 11 bases, and 10 bases separated the two germline ends. Germline CDR1 reads SNHLY; CDR2 reads FYNNEI. CDR3 sequence reads: CASSEASRGQYF. Here the CDR3 DNA reads TGTGCCAGCAGTGAAGCTAGCCGGGGGCAGTACTTC.